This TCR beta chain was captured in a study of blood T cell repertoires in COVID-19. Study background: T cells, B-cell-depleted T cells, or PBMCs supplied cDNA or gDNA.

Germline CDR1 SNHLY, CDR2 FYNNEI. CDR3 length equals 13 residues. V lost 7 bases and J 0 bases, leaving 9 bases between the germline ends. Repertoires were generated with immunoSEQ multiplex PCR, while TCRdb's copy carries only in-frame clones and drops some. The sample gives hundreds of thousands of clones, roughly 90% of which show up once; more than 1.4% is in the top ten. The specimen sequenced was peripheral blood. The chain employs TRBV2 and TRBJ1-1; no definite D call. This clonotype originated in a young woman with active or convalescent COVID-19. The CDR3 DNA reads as TGTGCCAGCATTGTGGCGGTGAACACTGAAGCTTTCTTT. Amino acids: CASIVAVNTEAFF.